These 20 T cell receptor beta chains were all obtained from the same sample, sequenced in a study of T cells in Graves' hyperthyroidism and ophthalmopathy. The source material, RNA transcripts, was used to amplify TCR beta CDR3 regions. During a first-round RT-PCR of the TCR CDR3, the HTBI primer set was used. TCRdb redid the calling of the multiplex PCR reads with MiXCR, one entry per CDR3 protein. The sample lists some 350,000 distinct CDR3 sequences, approximately 15% occurring once. Sequencing was performed on blood. These receptors originate from a woman aged 18-35 years with Graves' hyperthyroidism that later progressed to Graves' ophthalmopathy.

The CDR3 reads CSARKQYF. CDR3 bases: TGCAGTGCTAGAAAGCAGTACTTC. The rearrangement uses TRBV20-1 and TRBJ2-7; D is uncertain. Trimming removed 2 bases from V and 8 bases from J, with 1 base in between. Germline V gives CDR1 DFQATT, CDR2 SNEGSKA (reference sequence). The CDR3 has 8 residues.

The chain carries TRBV20-1 and TRBJ1-2, with a possible D match to TRBD1 (6 bases). Trimming pared 3 bases from V and 8 bases from J, leaving 13 bases between. The CDR3 contains 12 residues. The germline gives CDR1 DFQATT, CDR2 SNEGSKA (reference sequence). The CDR3 loop reads CSASRGGHGYTF. CDR3 DNA: TGCAGTGCTAGCAGAGGGGGACACGGCTACACCTTC.

This clonotype was counted many times. This rearrangement joins TRBV2 to TRBJ2-7; TRBD1 agrees at 8 bases. The V gene's germline CDR1 is SNHLY and CDR2 FYNNEI. The CDR3 loop spans 14 amino acids. V trimming: 6 bases; J trimming: 3 bases; junction bases outside the gene matches: 7. CDR3 coding DNA: TGTGCCAGCAGCAAGAATGGACAGGGCTACGAGCAGTACTTC. Translated, it gives CASSKNGQGYEQYF.

A note on this clonotype: A much larger clonotype is one base distant, so this may be a read error. It is likely a read error, because the conserved phenylalanine at the end of the CDR3 is missing. V usage is TRBV29-1 and J usage is TRBJ1-1; unclear D gene. V was pared by 7 bases and J by 0 bases, with 12 bases between. Germline-derived CDR1 and CDR2 are SQVTM and ANQGSEA. This CDR3 spans 13 amino acids. The CDR3 loop reads CSANGRMNTEAFL. In DNA, the CDR3 is TGCAGCGCAAACGGCCGTATGAACACTGAAGCTTTCCTT.

This clonotype was counted at least ten times. V gene TRBV11-2 combines with J gene TRBJ1-1; the D gene is possibly TRBD1 (6 bases). Germline CDR1 reads SGHAT; CDR2 reads FQNNGV. V was cut by 5 bases and J by 4 bases, with 20 bases left in between. The CDR3 contains 16 residues. CDR3 region: CASSLFHQGRSTEAFF. CDR3 in DNA: TGTGCCAGCAGCCTCTTTCATCAGGGGCGCAGCACTGAAGCTTTCTTT.

This clonotype was found many times. The chain recombines TRBV7-9 with TRBJ2-3, with TRBD2 matching 7 bases. After removal of 4 bases from V and 2 bases from J, the junction contained 9 bases not matched to a gene. The germline V gene encodes CDR1 SEHNR and CDR2 FQNEAQ (reference sequence). This CDR3 has 16 residues. The CDR3, as DNA: TGTGCCAGCAGCTCCTCACTAGCGCTATTCACAGATACGCAGTATTTT. It yields the protein CASSSSLALFTDTQYF.

This clonotype appeared many times. J is TRBJ2-3 and V is TRBV12-3 or TRBV12-4; 7 bases fit TRBD1. The V and J ends lost 7 bases and 0 bases, in that order; junction bases with no gene match: 10. The CDR3 loop spans 16 amino acids. The CDR3 DNA follows: TGTGCCAGCACCTTAGGGGACAGCACTAGCACAGATACGCAGTATTTT. Translating gives CASTLGDSTSTDTQYF.

The table lists this clonotype with many counts. The chain couples TRBV2 to TRBJ2-5; a weak D match, TRBD1 (6 bases). Trimming took off 4 bases at V and 1 base at J, with 16 bases between the two ends. There are 16 residues in the CDR3. The germline gives CDR1 SNHLY, CDR2 FYNNEI. The CDR3, as DNA: TGTGCCAGCAGTGCCAGTGGCAGGGGAACCCAAGAGACCCAGTACTTC. This encodes CASSASGRGTQETQYF.

This clonotype was picked up many times. The chain is built from TRBV24-1 and TRBJ2-1; the match to TRBD2 covers 15 bases. The V gene's germline CDR1 is KGHDR and CDR2 SFDVKD. CDR3 length: 17 amino acids. V lost 8 bases, J lost 7 bases, and 11 bases stayed unmatched. CDR3 in DNA: TGTGCCACCACCGGACTAGCGGGAGGGCCGGGACAGAATGAGCAGTTCTTC. Translation gives CATTGLAGGPGQNEQFF.

In this sample, this clonotype turned up a few times. CDR3 sequence: CASSLLGGSSADTQYF. In DNA form, the CDR3 reads TGTGCCAGCAGTTTATTGGGGGGTAGTAGCGCAGATACGCAGTATTTT. The chain couples TRBV28 to TRBJ2-3; tentative D call: TRBD2 (6 bases). Trimming shortened V by 1 base and J by 4 bases, and 15 bases separated the two germline ends. Germline-derived CDR1 and CDR2 are MDHEN and SYDVKM. The CDR3 loop spans 16 amino acids.

In its sample, this clonotype was seen many times. The chain employs TRBV20-1 and TRBJ2-7; D remains unclear. Germline CDR1 reads DFQATT; CDR2 reads SNEGSKA (reference sequence). Trimming removed 1 base from V and 4 bases from J, with 5 bases in between. The CDR3 contains 11 residues. The CDR3 here is CSARAHYEQYF. The CDR3 DNA follows: TGCAGTGCTAGAGCCCATTACGAGCAGTACTTC.

This clonotype was counted a single time. This may arise from a read error, as a much more abundant clone is one base away. The chain couples TRBV20-1 to TRBJ2-1; 9 bases fit TRBD2. The J segment lost 4 bases and the V segment lost 8 bases, leaving 9 bases of the junction unmatched. Germline lookup yields CDR1 DFQATT and CDR2 SNEGSKA (reference sequence). The CDR3 sequence is 14 residues long. CDR3 nucleotide sequence: TGCAGTATTAGCGGGAGTGAAGGGTACAATGAGCAGTTCTTC. This sequence encodes CSISGSEGYNEQFF.

At least ten counts were recorded for this clonotype. The chain links TRBV28 to TRBJ2-4; perhaps TRBD1 as D (6 bases). The CDR3 is made up of 17 amino acids. Trimming took 6 bases from V and 0 from J, leaving 18 bases between them. Germline V gene sequence: CDR1 MDHEN, CDR2 SYDVKM. The CDR3 DNA is TGTGCCAGCAGAATGACAGGAGGACAAGTAGCCAAAAACATTCAGTACTTC. This sequence encodes CASRMTGGQVAKNIQYF. The variable domain in full, with the rest retrieved from reference TRBV28 and TRBJ2-4, is DVKVTQSSRYLVKRTGEKVFLECVQDMDHENMFWYRQDPGLGLRLIYFSYDVKMKEKGDIPEGYSVSREKKERFSLILESASTNQTSMYLCASRMTGGQVAKNIQYFGAGTRLSVL.

This clonotype was counted ten times or more. CDR3 DNA sequence: TGTGCCAGCAGCGCCAGACAGGGCAGGTCCTACAATGAGCAGTTCTTC. Translation: CASSARQGRSYNEQFF. The rearrangement uses TRBV7-6 and TRBJ2-1; 7 nucleotides match TRBD1. This CDR3 has 16 amino acids. V trimming: 5 bases; J trimming: 1 base; junction bases outside the gene matches: 8. The V gene's germline CDR1 is SGHVS and CDR2 FNYEAQ.

This clonotype was seen repeatedly, ten times or more. This chain joins TRBV2 and TRBJ2-1; TRBD1 matches at 8 bases. The CDR3 extends over 15 amino acids. V lost 1 base and J lost 9; bases outside the gene matches: 8. The V gene's germline CDR1 is SNHLY and CDR2 FYNNEI. CDR3 amino acids: CASSEGTGSRGEQFF. In DNA, the CDR3 is TGTGCCAGCAGTGAAGGGACAGGGAGCCGTGGTGAGCAGTTCTTC. Using reference TRBV2 and TRBJ2-1 for the parts outside the CDR3, the full variable domain is EPEVTQTPSHQVTQMGQEVILRCVPISNHLYFYWYRQILGQKVEFLVSFYNNEISEKSEIFDDQFSVERPDGSNFTLKIRSTKLEDSAMYFCASSEGTGSRGEQFFGPGTRLTVL.

This clonotype appeared many times. V usage is TRBV12-3 or TRBV12-4 and J usage is TRBJ2-5; a weak D match, TRBD2 (5 bases). There are 12 residues in the CDR3. The ends were cut back, 5 bases at V and 7 bases at J, with 11 bases in the middle. The CDR3 spells CASSPGWGTQYF. In DNA, the CDR3 is TGTGCCAGCAGTCCGGGGTGGGGGACCCAGTACTTC.

Ten or more counts support this clonotype. This rearrangement joins TRBV7-9 to TRBJ2-7; possible D gene TRBD1, 6 bases. Germline assignment: CDR1 SEHNR and CDR2 FQNEAQ (reference sequence). The CDR3 contains 12 residues. The CDR3 spells CSIQGNSYEQYF. CDR3 sequence (DNA): TGTTCCATCCAGGGGAACTCCTACGAGCAGTACTTC.

This clonotype was observed a handful of times. The chain joins TRBV5-1 to TRBJ2-1; TRBD1 aligns across 11 bases. The germline gives CDR1 SGHRS, CDR2 YFSETQ. The CDR3 totals 18 residues. The junction had 7 bases not matched to a gene; V was cut back by 0 bases and J by 2 bases. CDR3 region: CASSLVGQGARAYNEQFF. CDR3 in DNA: TGCGCCAGCAGCTTGGTAGGACAGGGGGCGAGGGCCTACAATGAGCAGTTCTTC. Looking up the rest from reference TRBV5-1 and TRBJ2-1 gives the full variable domain: KAGVTQTPRYLIKTRGQQVTLSCSPISGHRSVSWYQQTPGQGLQFLFEYFSETQRNKGNFPGRFSGRQFSNSRSEMNVSTLELGDSALYLCASSLVGQGARAYNEQFFGPGTRLTVL.

This clonotype was detected ten times or more. CDR3 protein: CSARTGSTDTQYF. CDR3 in DNA: TGCAGTGCTAGAACAGGGAGCACAGATACGCAGTATTTT. The chain has TRBV20-1 and TRBJ2-3, with D perhaps matching TRBD1 (6 bases). The CDR3 loop spans 13 amino acids. V lost 2 bases to trimming and J lost 0 bases, with 6 bases between them. Germline CDR1 DFQATT, CDR2 SNEGSKA (reference sequence).

This clonotype has ten or more counts. The chain joins TRBV7-8 to TRBJ2-7; a weak D match, TRBD2 (6 bases). The germline V gene has CDR1 SGHVS and CDR2 FQNEAQ. This CDR3 has 15 residues. The V and J ends lost 2 bases and 6 bases respectively, with 17 bases between them. CDR3 DNA sequence: TGTGCCAGCAGCTTACGGCGGGATAGGAGGAGCGAGCAGTACTTC. Its translation is CASSLRRDRRSEQYF.